Listed here are 3 T cell receptor beta chains from one sample, sequenced in a study of blood T cell repertoires in COVID-19. Using immunoSEQ multiplex PCR, the repertoire was profiled, and TCRdb retains in-frame clones only, with some absent. The table shows 300,000 to 400,000 clones, with roughly 85% occurring only once. Sequenced sample: PBMCs or T cells enriched from blood (not recorded which). These receptor sequences come from a middle-aged woman with acute COVID-19.

The V gene is TRBV19, the J gene TRBJ1-2; perhaps TRBD1 as D (5 bases). Trimming pared 2 bases from V and 4 bases from J, leaving 14 bases between. CDR1 is LNHDA and CDR2 is SQIVND in the germline V gene (reference sequence). The CDR3 is 15 amino acids. Here the CDR3 reads CASSILGGLGYGYTF. The CDR3 DNA reads TGTGCCAGTAGTATACTGGGGGGACTGGGCTATGGCTACACCTTC.

This clone was recorded once. The rearrangement joins TRBV19 to TRBJ1-1; perhaps TRBD1 as D (6 bases). Germline loops: CDR1 LNHDA, CDR2 SQIVND (reference sequence). CDR3 length equals 15 residues. V was shortened by 4 bases and J by 5 bases, with 17 bases between the two germline ends. This CDR3 reads CASSTRDTRRTEAFF. Here the CDR3 DNA reads TGTGCCAGTAGTACCCGGGACACTCGGAGGACTGAAGCTTTCTTT.

A word on this clone: Different DNA sequences within this sample yield the same CDR3. The CDR3 region is CASSFTGEYGYTF. The CDR3 coding sequence is TGCGCCAGCAGCTTTACAGGGGAATATGGCTACACCTTC. V gene TRBV5-1 combines with J gene TRBJ1-2, with 7 bases matching TRBD1. Germline V gene data show CDR1 as SGHRS and CDR2 as YFSETQ. The CDR3 consists of 13 residues. V lost 2 bases, J lost 5 bases, and 3 bases stayed unmatched.